Listed here is a single T cell receptor (beta chain). Its antigen remains unidentified. Produced via immunoSEQ multiplex PCR; TCRdb's table is partial and in-frame only. The sample lists 50,000 to 70,000 clones, approximately 70% occurring once. Unstimulated PBMCs were sorted into CD3+CD4+ and CD3+CD8+ populations. The sample is drawn from a study of T cell clones after liver transplantation. Study-level background: As an antigen-independent comparator, third-party-reactive TCRbeta sequences came from pre-transplant mixed lymphocyte reactions. Study results and caveats: Graft donor-reactive T cells may have migrated into the graft rather than being deleted.

This clonotype was sampled from a human patient who received a liver transplant. Some of the T cells might come from the graft donor. The specimen comprised CD4+ T cells from blood, sampled at the approximately 16-month timepoint.

The CDR3 bases are TGTGCCACCAGCAGCCCCCCGGGAGATATTTACAATGAGCAGTTCTTC. It codes for CATSSPPGDIYNEQFF. The chain joins TRBV15 to TRBJ2-1; D might be TRBD2 (6 bases). The germline CDR1 and CDR2 sequences are LNHNV and YYDKDF (reference sequence). V lost 3 bases and J lost 4, with 16 bases in between. The CDR3 has 16 amino acids.